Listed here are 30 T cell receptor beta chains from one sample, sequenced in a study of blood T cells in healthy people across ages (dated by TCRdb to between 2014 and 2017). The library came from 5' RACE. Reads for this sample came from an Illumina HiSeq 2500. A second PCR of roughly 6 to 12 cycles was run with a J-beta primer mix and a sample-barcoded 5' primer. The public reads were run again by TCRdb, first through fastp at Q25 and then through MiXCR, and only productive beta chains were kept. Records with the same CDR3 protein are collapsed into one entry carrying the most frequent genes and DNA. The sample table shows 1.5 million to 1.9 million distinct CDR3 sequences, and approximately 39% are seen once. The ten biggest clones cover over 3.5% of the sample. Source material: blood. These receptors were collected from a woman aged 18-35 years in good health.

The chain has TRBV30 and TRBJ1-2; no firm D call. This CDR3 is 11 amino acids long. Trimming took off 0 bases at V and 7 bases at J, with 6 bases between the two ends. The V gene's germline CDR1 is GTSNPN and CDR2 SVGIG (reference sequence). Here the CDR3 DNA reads TGTGCCTGGAGTGTGGCCGCTGGCTACACCTTC. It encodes CAWSVAAGYTF.

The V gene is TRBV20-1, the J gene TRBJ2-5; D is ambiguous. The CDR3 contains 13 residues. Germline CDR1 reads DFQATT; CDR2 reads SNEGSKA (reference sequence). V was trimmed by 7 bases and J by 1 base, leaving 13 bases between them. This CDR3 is CSGGPKGQETQYF. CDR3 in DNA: TGCAGTGGCGGCCCGAAAGGCCAAGAGACCCAGTACTTC.

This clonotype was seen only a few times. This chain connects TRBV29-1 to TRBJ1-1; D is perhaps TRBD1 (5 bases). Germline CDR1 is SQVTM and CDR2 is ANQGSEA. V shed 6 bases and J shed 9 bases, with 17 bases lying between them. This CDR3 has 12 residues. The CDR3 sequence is CSVDGGVKKAFF. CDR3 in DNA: TGCAGCGTCGACGGAGGGGTTAAGAAAGCTTTCTTT.

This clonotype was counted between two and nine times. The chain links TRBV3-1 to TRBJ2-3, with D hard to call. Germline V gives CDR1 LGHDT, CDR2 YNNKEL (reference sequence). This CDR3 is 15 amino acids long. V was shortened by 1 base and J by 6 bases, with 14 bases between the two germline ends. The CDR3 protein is CASSQGVSLADTQYF. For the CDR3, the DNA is TGTGCCAGCAGCCAAGGGGTTAGTTTGGCGGATACGCAGTATTTT.

The CDR3 sequence is CASSWDNLYNEQYF. The CDR3 DNA follows: TGTGCCAGCAGCTGGGACAACCTCTACAATGAGCAGTACTTC. The rearrangement joins TRBV5-6 to TRBJ2-7; D is possibly TRBD1 (6 bases). CDR1 and CDR2 from the germline V gene are SGHDT and YYEEEE. Trimming removed 3 bases at V and 7 bases at J, with 17 bases between. The CDR3 spans 14 residues.

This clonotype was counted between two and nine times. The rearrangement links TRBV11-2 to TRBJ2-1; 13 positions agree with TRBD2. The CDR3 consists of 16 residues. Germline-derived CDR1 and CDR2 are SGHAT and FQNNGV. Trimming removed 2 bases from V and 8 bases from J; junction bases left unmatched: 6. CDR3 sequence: CASSLWTSGGIHEQFF. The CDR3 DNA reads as TGTGCCAGCAGCTTATGGACTAGCGGGGGTATCCATGAGCAGTTCTTC.

DNA for the CDR3: TGTGCCACGCAAGAAGACAGGAATAATGAAAAACTGTTTTTT. Its protein is CATQEDRNNEKLFF. This chain uses TRBV10-3 with TRBJ1-4, with D perhaps matching TRBD1 (6 bases). The CDR3 sequence is 14 residues long. Trimming removed 10 bases from V and 4 bases from J, with 16 bases in between. In germline, CDR1 is ENHRY, CDR2 SYGVKD.

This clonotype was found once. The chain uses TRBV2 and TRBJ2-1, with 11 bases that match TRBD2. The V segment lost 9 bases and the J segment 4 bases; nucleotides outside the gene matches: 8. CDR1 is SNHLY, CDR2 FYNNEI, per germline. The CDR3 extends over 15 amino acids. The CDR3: CARRASGGKYNEQFF. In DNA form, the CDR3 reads TGTGCCAGAAGGGCTAGCGGGGGGAAGTACAATGAGCAGTTCTTC. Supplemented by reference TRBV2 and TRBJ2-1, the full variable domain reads EPEVTQTPSHQVTQMGQEVILRCVPISNHLYFYWYRQILGQKVEFLVSFYNNEISEKSEIFDDQFSVERPDGSNFTLKIRSTKLEDSAMYFCARRASGGKYNEQFFGPGTRLTVL.

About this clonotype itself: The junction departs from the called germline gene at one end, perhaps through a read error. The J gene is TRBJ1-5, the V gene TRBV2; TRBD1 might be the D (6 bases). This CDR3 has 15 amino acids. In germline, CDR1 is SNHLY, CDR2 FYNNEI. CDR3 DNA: TGTGCCAGCAGAAAAGGGGGGGGGGGCAATCAGCCCAAGCATTTT. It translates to CASRKGGGGNQPKHF.

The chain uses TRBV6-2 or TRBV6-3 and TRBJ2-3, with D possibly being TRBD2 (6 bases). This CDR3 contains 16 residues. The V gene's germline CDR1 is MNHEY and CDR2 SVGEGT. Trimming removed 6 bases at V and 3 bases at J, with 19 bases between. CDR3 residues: CASSRGTPSGTDTQYF. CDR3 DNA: TGTGCCAGCAGCCGCGGGACTCCATCTGGTACAGATACGCAGTATTTT.

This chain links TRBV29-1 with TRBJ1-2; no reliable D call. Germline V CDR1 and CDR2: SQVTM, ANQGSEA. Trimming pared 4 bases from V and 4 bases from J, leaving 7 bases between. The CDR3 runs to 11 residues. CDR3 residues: CSVGRSYGYTF. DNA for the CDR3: TGCAGCGTTGGACGGAGCTATGGCTACACCTTC. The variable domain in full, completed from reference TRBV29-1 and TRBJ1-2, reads SAVISQKPSRDICQRGTSLTIQCQVDSQVTMMFWYRQQPGQSLTLIATANQGSEATYESGFVIDKFPISRPNLTFSTLTVSNMSPEDSSIYLCSVGRSYGYTFGSGTRLTVV.

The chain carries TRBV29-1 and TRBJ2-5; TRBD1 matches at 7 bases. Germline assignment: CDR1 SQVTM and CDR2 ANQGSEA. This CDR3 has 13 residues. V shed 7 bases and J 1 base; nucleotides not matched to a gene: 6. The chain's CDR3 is CSGETGSQETQYF. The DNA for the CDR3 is TGCAGCGGTGAGACAGGGTCCCAAGAGACCCAGTACTTC.

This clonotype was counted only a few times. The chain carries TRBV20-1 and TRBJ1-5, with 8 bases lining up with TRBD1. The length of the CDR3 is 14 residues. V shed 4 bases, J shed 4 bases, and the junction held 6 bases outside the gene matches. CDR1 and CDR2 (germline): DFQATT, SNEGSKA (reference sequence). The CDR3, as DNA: TGCAGTGCTATATCGGACAGGGATAATCAGCCCCAGCATTTT. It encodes CSAISDRDNQPQHF.

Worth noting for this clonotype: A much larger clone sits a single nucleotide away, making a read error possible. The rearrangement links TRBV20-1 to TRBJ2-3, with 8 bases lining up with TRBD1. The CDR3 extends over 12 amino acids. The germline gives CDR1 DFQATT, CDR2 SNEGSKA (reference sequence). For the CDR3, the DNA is TGCAGCCTCAGGGGGCCGGCAGATACGCAGTATTTT. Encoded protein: CSLRGPADTQYF.

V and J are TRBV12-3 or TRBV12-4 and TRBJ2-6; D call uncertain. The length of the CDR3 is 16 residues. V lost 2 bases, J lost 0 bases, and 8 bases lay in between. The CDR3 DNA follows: TGTGCCAGCAGTTTATGGATGAACTCTGGGGCCAACGTCCTGACTTTC. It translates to CASSLWMNSGANVLTF.

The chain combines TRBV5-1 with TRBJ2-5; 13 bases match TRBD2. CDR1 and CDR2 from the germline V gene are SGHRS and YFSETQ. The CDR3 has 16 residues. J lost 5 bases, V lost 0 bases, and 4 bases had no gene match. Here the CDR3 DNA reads TGCGCCAGCAGCTTGGGACTAGCGGGAGGAGGCGAGACCCAGTACTTC. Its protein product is CASSLGLAGGGETQYF.

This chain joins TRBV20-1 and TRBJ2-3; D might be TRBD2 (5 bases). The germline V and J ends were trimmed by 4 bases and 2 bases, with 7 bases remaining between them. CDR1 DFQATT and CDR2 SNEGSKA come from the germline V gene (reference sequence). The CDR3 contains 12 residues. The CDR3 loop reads CSATLDTDTQYF. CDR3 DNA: TGCAGTGCTACACTAGACACAGATACGCAGTATTTT.

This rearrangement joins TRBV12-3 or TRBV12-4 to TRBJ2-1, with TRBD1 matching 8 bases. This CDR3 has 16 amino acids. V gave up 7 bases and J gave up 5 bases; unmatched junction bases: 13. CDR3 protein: CASTAKFRGPHNEQFF. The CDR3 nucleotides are TGTGCCAGCACTGCCAAGTTCAGGGGGCCCCACAATGAGCAGTTCTTC.

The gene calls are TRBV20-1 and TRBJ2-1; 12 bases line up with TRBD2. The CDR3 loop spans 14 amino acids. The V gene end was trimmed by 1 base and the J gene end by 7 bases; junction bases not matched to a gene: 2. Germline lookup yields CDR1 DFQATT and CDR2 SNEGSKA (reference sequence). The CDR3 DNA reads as TGCAGTGCTAGAGGACTAGCGGGGGTTAATGAGCAGTTCTTC. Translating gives CSARGLAGVNEQFF.

CDR3 nucleotides: TGCAGTGCTAGAGACGGCGTAGCGGGAGGGGAGACCCAGTACTTC. Translating gives CSARDGVAGGETQYF. J is TRBJ2-5 and V is TRBV20-1; 11 bases map to TRBD2. The CDR3 covers 15 residues. Germline V lookup: CDR1 DFQATT, CDR2 SNEGSKA (reference sequence). J lost 5 bases, V lost 0 bases, and 5 bases had no gene match.

CDR3 protein: CASSLSDGAQETQYF. CDR3 nucleotide sequence: TGTGCCAGCAGTTTATCTGACGGGGCACAAGAGACCCAGTACTTC. V is TRBV27 and J is TRBJ2-5; either TRBD1 or TRBD2 may supply D (5 bases each). This CDR3 spans 15 amino acids. The ends were cut back, 0 bases at V and 2 bases at J, with 10 bases in the middle. Germline CDR1 is MNHEY and CDR2 is SMNVEV (reference sequence).

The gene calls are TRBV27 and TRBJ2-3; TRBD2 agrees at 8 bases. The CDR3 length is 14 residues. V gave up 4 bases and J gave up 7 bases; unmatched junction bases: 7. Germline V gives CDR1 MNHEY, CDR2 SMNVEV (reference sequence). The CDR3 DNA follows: TGTGCCAGCAGTTCTGGGACTAGAGGGCATACGCAGTATTTT. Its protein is CASSSGTRGHTQYF.

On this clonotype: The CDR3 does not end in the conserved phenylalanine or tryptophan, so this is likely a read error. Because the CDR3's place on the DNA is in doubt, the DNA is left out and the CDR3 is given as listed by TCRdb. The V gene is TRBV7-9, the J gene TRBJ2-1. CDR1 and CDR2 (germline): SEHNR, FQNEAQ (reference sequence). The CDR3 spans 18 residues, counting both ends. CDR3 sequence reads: CASSLDRTTTASYNEQLL.

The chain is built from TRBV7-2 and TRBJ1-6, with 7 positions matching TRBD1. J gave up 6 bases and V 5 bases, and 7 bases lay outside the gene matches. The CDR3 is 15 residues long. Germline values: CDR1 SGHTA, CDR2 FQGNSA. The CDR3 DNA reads TGTGCCAGCAGCCCACGTCGGGACAGTAATTCACCCCTCCACTTT. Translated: CASSPRRDSNSPLHF.

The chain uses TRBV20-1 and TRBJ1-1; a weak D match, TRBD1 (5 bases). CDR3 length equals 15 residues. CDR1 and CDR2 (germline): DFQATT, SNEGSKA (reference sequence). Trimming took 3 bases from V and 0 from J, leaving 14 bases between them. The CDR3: CSASESEGMNTEAFF. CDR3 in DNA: TGCAGTGCTAGTGAGTCGGAGGGGATGAACACTGAAGCTTTCTTT.

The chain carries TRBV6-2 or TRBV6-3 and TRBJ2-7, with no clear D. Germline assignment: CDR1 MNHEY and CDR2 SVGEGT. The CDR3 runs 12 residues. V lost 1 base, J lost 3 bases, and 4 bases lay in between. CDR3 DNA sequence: TGTGCCAGCAGTTACTATAGCTACGAGCAGTACTTC. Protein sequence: CASSYYSYEQYF.

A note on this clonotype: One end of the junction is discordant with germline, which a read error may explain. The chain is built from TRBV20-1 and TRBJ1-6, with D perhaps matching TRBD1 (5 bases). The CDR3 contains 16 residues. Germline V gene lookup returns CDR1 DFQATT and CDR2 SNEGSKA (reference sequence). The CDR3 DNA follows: TGCAGTGCCTCCCCAGGCAGGGCCTCCCATAATTCACCCCTCCACTTT. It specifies CSASPGRASHNSPLHF.

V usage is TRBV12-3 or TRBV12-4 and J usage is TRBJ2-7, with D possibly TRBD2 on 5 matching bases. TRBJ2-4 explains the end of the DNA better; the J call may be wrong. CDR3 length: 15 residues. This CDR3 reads CASSKYESAGDIQYF. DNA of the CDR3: TGTGCCAGCAGTAAATACGAATCCGCGGGTGACATTCAGTACTTC.

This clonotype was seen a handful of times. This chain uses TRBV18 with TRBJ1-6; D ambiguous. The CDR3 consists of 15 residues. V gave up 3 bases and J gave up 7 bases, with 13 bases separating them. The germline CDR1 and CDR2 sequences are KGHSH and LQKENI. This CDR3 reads CASSPSREGNSPLHF. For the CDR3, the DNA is TGTGCCAGCTCACCCAGTAGGGAGGGAAATTCACCCCTCCACTTT.

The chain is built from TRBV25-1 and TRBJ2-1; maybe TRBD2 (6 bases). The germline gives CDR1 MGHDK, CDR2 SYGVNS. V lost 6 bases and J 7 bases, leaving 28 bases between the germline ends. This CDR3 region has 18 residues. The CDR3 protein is CASSGSHRSGPFGNEQFF. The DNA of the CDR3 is TGTGCCAGCAGCGGGTCCCACCGCAGCGGGCCGTTCGGTAATGAGCAGTTCTTC.